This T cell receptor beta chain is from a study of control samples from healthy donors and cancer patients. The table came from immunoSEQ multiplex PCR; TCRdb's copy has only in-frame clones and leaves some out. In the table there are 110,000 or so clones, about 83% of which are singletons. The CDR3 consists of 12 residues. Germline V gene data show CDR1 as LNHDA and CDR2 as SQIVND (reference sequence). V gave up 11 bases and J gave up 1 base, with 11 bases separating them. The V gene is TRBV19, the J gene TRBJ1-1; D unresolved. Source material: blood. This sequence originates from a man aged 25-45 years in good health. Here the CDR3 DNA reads TGTGCCTCTAGTGGGGAGAACACTGAAGCTTTCTTT. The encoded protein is CASSGENTEAFF.